This is a list of T cell receptor beta chains from one sample in a study of shared clonotypes between healthy human individuals. The table came from immunoSEQ multiplex PCR; TCRdb's copy has only in-frame clones and leaves some out. The sample lists about 2 million clones, roughly 94% occurring once. Sequenced: naive CD4+ T cells sorted from blood. The receptors here all came from a man aged 18 to 29 in good health. The CDR3 runs from the conserved cysteine through the conserved F or W. Each record gives: J gene, CDR3 length, D gene, clone size, V gene, CDR3 DNA, CDR3 protein. A D gene is named only where the DNA matches it firmly. A clone size is listed for some rows: how often the clone was seen (once, few, many), or a class if it is expanded.

J: TRBJ1-5; length: 16; D: NA; size: once; V: TRBV4-1; DNA: TGCGCCAGCAGCCAAGATGTAGGGGTGGGCAATCAGCCCCAGCATTTT; CDR3: CASSQDVGVGNQPQHF
J: TRBJ2-5; length: 19; D: NA; size: NA; V: TRBV6-1; DNA: TGTGCCAGCAGTGAACCCTCGGACAGAGTGACGAGGGGGCAAGAGACCCAGTACTTC; CDR3: CASSEPSDRVTRGQETQYF
J: TRBJ1-2; length: 15; D: NA; size: once; V: TRBV5-1; DNA: TGCGCCAGCAGCTTCGGGCAGGGGTACTCCTATGGCTACACCTTC; CDR3: CASSFGQGYSYGYTF
J: TRBJ1-5; length: 15; D: NA; size: NA; V: TRBV7-8; DNA: TGTGCCAGCAGCCCGTCCCTAGGAAGCAATCAGCCCCAGCATTTT; CDR3: CASSPSLGSNQPQHF
J: TRBJ2-2; length: 17; D: NA; size: NA; V: TRBV5-1; DNA: TGCGCCAGCAGCTTGTTCGGGCCTACATCCCTTCCCGGGGAGCTGTTTTTT; CDR3: CASSLFGPTSLPGELFF
J: TRBJ2-2; length: 17; D: TRBD2; size: few; V: TRBV5-1; DNA: TGCGCCAGCCGATCGACTAGCGGGAGTCCCCCGACCGGGGAGCTGTTTTTT; CDR3: CASRSTSGSPPTGELFF
J: TRBJ1-6; length: 17; D: NA; size: NA; V: TRBV19; DNA: TGTGCCAGTAAACGAAAGACAGGAAGCTCCTATAATTCACCCCTCCACTTT; CDR3: CASKRKTGSSYNSPLHF
J: TRBJ1-6; length: 17; D: NA; size: NA; V: TRBV9; DNA: TGTGCCAGCAGCGTAGAGTCCCGGTATCCCTATAATTCACCCCTCCACTTT; CDR3: CASSVESRYPYNSPLHF
J: TRBJ2-7; length: 15; D: NA; size: NA; V: TRBV5-1; DNA: TGCGCCAGCAGCTCTCTAGGATCCCTCATCGACGAGCAGTACTTC; CDR3: CASSSLGSLIDEQYF
J: TRBJ2-2; length: 15; D: TRBD2; size: NA; V: TRBV2; DNA: TGTGCCAGCAGACTACATAGCGGGGACACCGGGGAGCTGTTTTTT; CDR3: CASRLHSGDTGELFF
J: TRBJ2-5; length: 13; D: NA; size: NA; V: TRBV6-6; DNA: TGTGCCAGCAGTACAGCGTACCAAGAGACCCAGTACTTC; CDR3: CASSTAYQETQYF
J: TRBJ1-5; length: 13; D: TRBD1; size: NA; V: TRBV30; DNA: TGTGCCTGGAGCAGGACAGGCTCAGAGCCCCAGCATTTT; CDR3: CAWSRTGSEPQHF
J: TRBJ1-5; length: 13; D: NA; size: NA; V: TRBV6-6; DNA: TGTGCCAGCAGTTACTCGTGGAGTCAGCCCCAGCATTTT; CDR3: CASSYSWSQPQHF
J: TRBJ2-7; length: 14; D: TRBD1; size: NA; V: TRBV10-3; DNA: TGTGCCACCGAGGACAGGGGGCGCAAGGACGAGCAGTACTTC; CDR3: CATEDRGRKDEQYF
J: TRBJ2-1; length: 15; D: TRBD2; size: once; V: TRBV4-1; DNA: TGCGCCAGCAGCCCAGGTCGCGGGAGAGGCAATGAGCAGTTCTTC; CDR3: CASSPGRGRGNEQFF
J: TRBJ1-2; length: 13; D: NA; size: NA; V: TRBV10-3; DNA: TGTGCCATCAGTGATCAGGACAGCTATGGCTACACCTTC; CDR3: CAISDQDSYGYTF
J: TRBJ2-1; length: 17; D: NA; size: once; V: TRBV7-8; DNA: TGTGCCAGCAGCCCGGACAGATTAATTACCTCCTACAATGAGCAGTTCTTC; CDR3: CASSPDRLITSYNEQFF
J: TRBJ1-1; length: 12; D: NA; size: NA; V: TRBV29-1; DNA: TGCAGCGGGTCGAGGGGAGGCACTGAAGCTTTCTTT; CDR3: CSGSRGGTEAFF
J: TRBJ1-3; length: 15; D: NA; size: NA; V: TRBV30; DNA: TGTGCCTGGAGTGTACAAAAGGGTGCGGGAAACACCATATATTTT; CDR3: CAWSVQKGAGNTIYF
J: TRBJ1-5; length: 15; D: TRBD1; size: NA; V: TRBV6-1; DNA: TGTGCCAGCAGTGTGGGGGACAGCGACAATCAGCCCCAGCATTTT; CDR3: CASSVGDSDNQPQHF
J: TRBJ2-7; length: 12; D: NA; size: NA; V: TRBV15; DNA: TGTGCCACCAGCAGAGATGGGTACGAGCAGTACTTC; CDR3: CATSRDGYEQYF
J: TRBJ1-1; length: 14; D: TRBD1; size: NA; V: TRBV10-3; DNA: TGTGCCTCAATAGGACAGGGGGCTACCACTGAAGCTTTCTTT; CDR3: CASIGQGATTEAFF
J: TRBJ2-3; length: 15; D: TRBD1; size: NA; V: TRBV7-9; DNA: TGTGCCAGCAGCCTACGACAGGGTAGCACAGATACGCAGTATTTT; CDR3: CASSLRQGSTDTQYF
J: TRBJ1-5; length: 13; D: NA; size: NA; V: TRBV6-6; DNA: TGTGCCAGCCGCAAGGGCGTCCCTCAGCCCCAGCATTTT; CDR3: CASRKGVPQPQHF
J: TRBJ1-1; length: 16; D: NA; size: NA; V: TRBV30; DNA: TGTGCCTGGAGTGTAAGGCGCGGGGGATTGAACACTGAAGCTTTCTTT; CDR3: CAWSVRRGGLNTEAFF
J: TRBJ2-7; length: 16; D: TRBD1; size: NA; V: TRBV11-2; DNA: TGTGCCAGCAGCCCGAGACAGGGGGCGGCTTCTTACGAGCAGTACTTC; CDR3: CASSPRQGAASYEQYF
J: TRBJ2-5; length: 15; D: TRBD2; size: NA; V: TRBV18; DNA: TGTGCCAGCTCACCACCGGCTGCGGGGGACGGGACCCAGTACTTC; CDR3: CASSPPAAGDGTQYF
J: TRBJ1-1; length: 18; D: NA; size: NA; V: TRBV11-1; DNA: TGTGCCAGCAGCCAATCTCCCTCCAGGCTTCTTATGAACACTGAAGCTTTCTTT; CDR3: CASSQSPSRLLMNTEAFF
J: TRBJ1-6; length: 14; D: NA; size: NA; V: TRBV5-1; DNA: TGCGCCAGCAGCTTGGCTCCGCATAATTCACCCCTCCACTTT; CDR3: CASSLAPHNSPLHF
J: TRBJ1-1; length: 13; D: NA; size: few; V: TRBV7-9; DNA: TGTGCCAGCAGCTTAACAGGGAACACTGAAGCTTTCTTT; CDR3: CASSLTGNTEAFF
J: TRBJ1-5; length: 15; D: TRBD1; size: NA; V: TRBV18; DNA: TGTGCCAGCTCACCGGGACAGGGTATCGGTCAGCCCCAGCATTTT; CDR3: CASSPGQGIGQPQHF
J: TRBJ2-7; length: 14; D: NA; size: NA; V: TRBV2; DNA: TGTGCCAGCAGTGAAAGAGGCCTCCTTGTAAGGCAGTACTTC; CDR3: CASSERGLLVRQYF
J: TRBJ1-6; length: 15; D: NA; size: few; V: TRBV19; DNA: TGTGCCAGTACCGTAGGAAGCAGGGTGGATTCACCCCTCCACTTT; CDR3: CASTVGSRVDSPLHF
J: TRBJ2-7; length: 14; D: TRBD1; size: NA; V: TRBV2; DNA: TGTGCCAGCAGCGACGACAGGGGGGCCTACGAGCAGTACTTC; CDR3: CASSDDRGAYEQYF
J: TRBJ2-7; length: 15; D: TRBD1; size: NA; V: TRBV18; DNA: TGTGCCAGCTCACCAACCGGGACAGGGAACTACGAGCAGTACTTC; CDR3: CASSPTGTGNYEQYF
J: TRBJ1-1; length: 15; D: NA; size: NA; V: TRBV12-2; DNA: TGTGCAAGTCGCTTCATTCCGCATCTGAGGACTGAAGCTTTCTTT; CDR3: CASRFIPHLRTEAFF
J: TRBJ1-6; length: 12; D: NA; size: many; V: TRBV30; DNA: TGTGCCTGGAGTACAGCTCTGCTACCCCTCCACTTT; CDR3: CAWSTALLPLHF
J: TRBJ2-1; length: 19; D: TRBD2; size: NA; V: TRBV18; DNA: TGTGCCAGCTCGTCTAGCGGGAGGGCCAGTAAGGGCTCCTACAATGAGCAGTTCTTC; CDR3: CASSSSGRASKGSYNEQFF
J: TRBJ2-5; length: 18; D: TRBD1; size: NA; V: TRBV4-3; DNA: TGCGCCAGCAGCCTCCAGGCACCTCGGCGGACAGGGCAAGAGACCCAGTACTTC; CDR3: CASSLQAPRRTGQETQYF
J: TRBJ1-1; length: 14; D: TRBD1; size: NA; V: TRBV5-1; DNA: TGCGCCAGCAGCACGGGACAGTCGAACACTGAAGCTTTCTTT; CDR3: CASSTGQSNTEAFF
J: TRBJ2-5; length: 14; D: NA; size: NA; V: TRBV10-3; DNA: TGTGCCATCAGTGAAGGGCTAGCTTCGGAGACCCAGTACTTC; CDR3: CAISEGLASETQYF